This TCR beta chain derives from a study of OX40 agonist ivuxolimab in advanced cancers. Looked up from germline, CDR1 is SGHTS and CDR2 is YDEGEE. V was clipped by 2 bases and J by 2 bases; unmatched bases: 5. This CDR3 contains 15 residues. Libraries were prepared by immunoSEQ multiplex PCR; TCRdb keeps only in-frame clonotypes and omits some of them. The sample contains around 57,000 clones, 75% to 85% of which appear only once. Exclusion of a patient followed from autoimmune disease history or systemic immunosuppression. The clonotype comes from an adult with an advanced solid tumor such as melanoma, head and neck, liver or kidney cancer. V and J are TRBV5-8 and TRBJ1-2; 8 positions agree with TRBD1. The sequences come from CD4+ or CD8+ T cells sorted from blood, collected in a trial of the OX40 agonist ivuxolimab. Here the CDR3 DNA reads TGTGCCAGCAGCTTTCGACAGGGGAAAAACTATGGCTACACCTTC. This translates into CASSFRQGKNYGYTF.